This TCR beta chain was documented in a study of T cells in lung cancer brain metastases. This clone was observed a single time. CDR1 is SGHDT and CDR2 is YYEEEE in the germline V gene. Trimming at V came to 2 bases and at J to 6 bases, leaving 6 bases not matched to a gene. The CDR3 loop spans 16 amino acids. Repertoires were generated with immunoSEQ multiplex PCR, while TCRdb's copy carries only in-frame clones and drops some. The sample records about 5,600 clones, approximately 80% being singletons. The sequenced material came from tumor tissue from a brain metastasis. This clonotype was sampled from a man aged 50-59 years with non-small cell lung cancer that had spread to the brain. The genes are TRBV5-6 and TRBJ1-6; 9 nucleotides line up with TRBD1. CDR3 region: CASSFNRGPGNSPLHF. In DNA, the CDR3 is TGTGCCAGCAGCTTCAACAGGGGGCCGGGTAATTCACCCCTCCACTTT.